These 9 T cell receptor beta chains were all obtained from the same sample, sequenced in a study of cytotoxic CD8 clonotypes in ibrutinib-treated CLL. Data came from immunoSEQ multiplex PCR; TCRdb stores just in-frame clones and leaves some out. The table records 76,000 or so clones, approximately 87% of them present only once. The sample here was PBMCs, taken after 24 months of ibrutinib treatment. The source is a human donor with chronic lymphocytic leukemia.

V is TRBV5-1 and J is TRBJ1-1; D gene uncertain. The CDR3 has 13 residues. Trimming removed 4 bases from V and 1 base from J, with 8 bases in between. Germline CDR1 reads SGHRS; CDR2 reads YFSETQ. CDR3 in amino acids: CASSLSRNTEAFF. The CDR3 coding sequence is TGCGCCAGCAGCCTGAGTAGGAACACTGAAGCTTTCTTT.

The chain is built from TRBV2 and TRBJ1-2, with D hard to call. The V and J ends lost 1 base and 8 bases respectively, with 17 bases between them. Germline lookup yields CDR1 SNHLY and CDR2 FYNNEI. The CDR3 contains 15 residues. The CDR3, as DNA: TGTGCCAGCAGTGAAGGAGGGAGTGGCCCGAAAGGCTACACCTTC. Translation: CASSEGGSGPKGYTF.

The genes are TRBV7-9 and TRBJ1-2; a weak D match, TRBD1 (5 bases). The germline CDR1 and CDR2 sequences are SEHNR and FQNEAQ (reference sequence). The CDR3 contains 16 residues. Trimming stripped 4 bases from V and 2 bases from J, with 17 bases between. The CDR3 coding sequence is TGTGCCAGCAGCTCGGGACGGCCCTTGGGAAACTATGGCTACACCTTC. Its translation: CASSSGRPLGNYGYTF.

This clone showed up just once. The chain is built from TRBV7-2 and TRBJ2-1; the D gene is possibly TRBD2 (5 bases). This CDR3 contains 16 residues. With 5 bases removed from V and 0 bases from J, the gap between germline ends came to 14 bases. Per germline, CDR1 SGHTA and CDR2 FQGNSA. The CDR3 region is CASSLPEGRSYNEQFF. CDR3 coding DNA: TGTGCCAGCAGCCTGCCAGAGGGCCGCTCCTACAATGAGCAGTTCTTC.

In this sample, this clone turned up a few times. This chain connects TRBV27 to TRBJ2-1, with a tentative D call TRBD2 (5 bases). V was cut by 7 bases and J by 8 bases, with 18 bases left in between. The CDR3 sequence is 14 residues long. Germline V gene data show CDR1 as MNHEY and CDR2 as SMNVEV (reference sequence). CDR3 sequence: CASIVVPGWHEQFF. The CDR3 region has the DNA TGTGCCAGCATCGTCGTGCCGGGATGGCATGAGCAGTTCTTC.

There are many counts of this clone. The chain uses TRBV2 and TRBJ1-2; a possible D gene is TRBD1 (6 bases). The CDR3 is 14 amino acids. Germline V gene lookup returns CDR1 SNHLY and CDR2 FYNNEI. V was shortened by 4 bases and J by 4 bases, with 13 bases between the two germline ends. The CDR3 loop is CASSVRTETYGYTF. CDR3 coding DNA: TGTGCCAGCAGTGTTAGGACAGAGACCTATGGCTACACCTTC.

In DNA, the CDR3 is TGTGCCAGCAGGTCCTCCTCGATTTGGGACAGCTCCTACAATGAGCAGTTCTTC. This codes for CASRSSSIWDSSYNEQFF. The chain has TRBV7-8 and TRBJ2-1; TRBD1 matches 7 bases. Per the germline V gene, CDR1 is SGHVS and CDR2 is FQNEAQ. V trimming: 6 bases; J trimming: 0 bases; junction bases outside the gene matches: 14. This CDR3 is 18 amino acids long.

V is TRBV10-3 and J is TRBJ2-7; TRBD1 matches 9 bases. CDR1 and CDR2 from the germline V gene are ENHRY and SYGVKD. The CDR3 has 15 residues. The V segment lost 5 bases and the J segment 6 bases; nucleotides outside the gene matches: 11. The CDR3 region has the DNA TGTGCCATCAGTTTCCCGGGACAGGGTCTGGTCGAGCAGTACTTC. Protein: CAISFPGQGLVEQYF.

V usage is TRBV30 and J usage is TRBJ2-7; D call uncertain. The CDR3 loop spans 12 amino acids. V was clipped by 6 bases and J by 2 bases, with 11 bases between them. Germline CDR1 reads GTSNPN; CDR2 reads SVGIG (reference sequence). The CDR3 reads CACKTSTYEQYF. In nucleotides, the CDR3 is TGTGCCTGCAAAACTTCGACCTACGAGCAGTACTTC. Together with reference TRBV30 and TRBJ2-7, the CDR3 gives the full variable domain: SQTIHQWPATLVQPVGSPLSLECTVEGTSNPNLYWYRQAAGRGLQLLFYSVGIGQISSEVPQNLSASRPQDRQFILSSKKLLLSDSGFYLCACKTSTYEQYFGPGTRLTVT.